This entry lists 9 T cell receptor beta chains sequenced from one sample in a study of memory CD4+ T cells and cytomegalovirus serostatus. Using immunoSEQ multiplex PCR, the repertoire was profiled, and TCRdb retains in-frame clones only, with some absent. The profile covers roughly 40,000 clones, with roughly 80% appearing a single time and 0.6% to 0.9% taken by the ten largest. The sort gate was single viable CD3+CD4+CD8-CD45RO+ cells for memory CD4+ T cells. Material for sequencing was memory CD4+ T cells from blood. The receptors stem from an adult in good health and CMV-seronegative.

This clone was counted only a few times. The chain recombines TRBV27 with TRBJ1-1; TRBD1 matches at 8 bases. Unmatched junction bases numbered 5, after V lost 4 bases and J lost 1 base. This CDR3 is built from 15 residues. CDR1 and CDR2 from the germline V gene are MNHEY and SMNVEV (reference sequence). The CDR3: CASSYLQGGNTEAFF. CDR3 bases: TGTGCCAGCAGTTACCTACAGGGGGGGAACACTGAAGCTTTCTTT.

This sequence joins TRBV19 and TRBJ2-7; TRBD1 matches at 7 bases. V was clipped by 5 bases and J by 7 bases; unmatched bases: 11. The CDR3 spans 14 residues. Germline V gene lookup returns CDR1 LNHDA and CDR2 SQIVND (reference sequence). The CDR3 coding sequence is TGTGCCAGTAGTGGGACAGTTTCCCTGGGTGAGCAGTACTTC. Amino acid sequence: CASSGTVSLGEQYF.

The chain has TRBV30 and TRBJ2-3; D gene ambiguous. V was clipped by 7 bases and J by 5 bases, with 10 bases between them. CDR1 and CDR2 from the germline V gene are GTSNPN and SVGIG (reference sequence). The CDR3 sequence is 11 residues long. DNA for the CDR3: TGTGCCTCGGAGATCATAGATACGCAGTATTTT. Translated, it gives CASEIIDTQYF.

The J gene is TRBJ2-5, the V gene TRBV5-6, with TRBD2 matching over 11 bases. Looked up from germline, CDR1 is SGHDT and CDR2 is YYEEEE. The CDR3 covers 17 residues. The V gene end was trimmed by 0 bases and the J gene end by 4 bases; junction bases not matched to a gene: 8. CDR3 sequence: CASSLEVAGGLGETQYF. The CDR3 DNA is TGTGCCAGCAGCTTGGAGGTAGCGGGGGGGTTAGGAGAGACCCAGTACTTC.

The rearrangement joins TRBV11-2 to TRBJ2-5; D is perhaps TRBD1 (6 bases). The CDR3 is made up of 16 amino acids. V was clipped by 5 bases and J by 5 bases, with 21 bases between them. Germline-derived CDR1 and CDR2 are SGHAT and FQNNGV. CDR3 protein: CASSAGQIGSWETQYF. The CDR3 DNA sequence: TGTGCCAGCAGCGCCGGACAGATAGGGTCGTGGGAGACCCAGTACTTC. The full variable domain, with the rest looked up from reference TRBV11-2 and TRBJ2-5, is EAGVAQSPRYKIIEKRQSVAFWCNPISGHATLYWYQQILGQGPKLLIQFQNNGVVDDSQLPKDRFSAERLKGVDSTLKIQPAKLEDSAVYLCASSAGQIGSWETQYFGPGTRLLVL.

The J gene is TRBJ1-1, the V gene TRBV5-6; TRBD1 agrees at 7 bases. V shed 3 bases and J 0 bases; nucleotides not matched to a gene: 5. In germline, CDR1 is SGHDT, CDR2 YYEEEE. The CDR3 totals 15 residues. The CDR3 region is CASSSGQLMNTEAFF. CDR3 in DNA: TGTGCCAGCAGCTCGGGACAGCTTATGAACACTGAAGCTTTCTTT.

This rearrangement joins TRBV2 to TRBJ2-1; D is unresolved. CDR1 is SNHLY and CDR2 is FYNNEI in the germline V gene. Deletions cut 2 bases from V and 6 bases from J, with 14 bases between. The CDR3 runs to 15 residues. The CDR3: CASSENKGIGNEQFF. For the CDR3, the DNA is TGTGCCAGCAGTGAAAATAAAGGGATTGGCAATGAGCAGTTCTTC.

This clone was seen only a few times. The chain couples TRBV14 to TRBJ2-3, with 10 bases matching TRBD2. CDR3 length: 18 amino acids. V lost 4 bases and J lost 2; bases outside the gene matches: 12. Germline CDR1 and CDR2: SGHDN and FVKESK. CDR3 sequence reads: CASSPRGSGGPATDTQYF. CDR3 in DNA: TGTGCCAGCAGCCCCCGGGGTAGCGGGGGGCCAGCCACAGATACGCAGTATTTT.

The rearrangement links TRBV5-6 to TRBJ1-2; maybe TRBD1 (5 bases). The ends were cut back, 1 base at V and 5 bases at J, with 12 bases in the middle. Looked up from germline, CDR1 is SGHDT and CDR2 is YYEEEE. This CDR3 is 14 amino acids long. CDR3 coding DNA: TGTGCCAGCAGCTTGTTGGGGCCCTTTTATGGCTACACCTTC. As protein: CASSLLGPFYGYTF.